A selection of T cell receptor beta chains follows, all from one sample in a study of PD-L1 blockade in urothelial cancer. Profiling relied on immunoSEQ multiplex PCR, and the TCRdb table lists in-frame clones only, not all of them. This table has 45,000 to 60,000 clones, about 80% appearing once. This specimen was PBMCs, taken around atezolizumab (anti-PD-L1) treatment. The origin of the receptors is a man aged 40-55 years with urothelial cancer. The CDR3 runs from the conserved cysteine through the conserved F or W. Rows may omit the clone size; those that give it use once, few, many or a size class.

TRBJ1-5 TRBV7-6 few CASSSLSYNQPQHF
TRBJ1-5 TRBV6-1 - CASEPRDSNQPQHF
TRBJ1-5 TRBV6-6 once CAGQGEGQPQHF
TRBJ2-2 TRBV2 - CASSEAGTVAGELFF
TRBJ2-2 TRBV7-9 - CASSPGLAANTGELFF
TRBJ2-5 TRBV4-2 once CASSQDGLARETQYF
TRBJ1-5 TRBV28 - CASSLTGRSSNQPQHF
TRBJ2-1 TRBV7-9 - CASSRQALSGAPEQFF
TRBJ2-1 TRBV7-2 - CASSPGLVYNEQFF
TRBJ2-7 TRBV19 once CASSTHREGEQYF
TRBJ1-1 TRBV27 few CASSTRTGINTEAFF
TRBJ2-7 TRBV19 - CASSTGIATSYEQYF
TRBJ2-5 TRBV28 - CASSFVTGTGVKTQYF
TRBJ2-1 TRBV2 once CASSGTEFYNEQFF
TRBJ1-1 TRBV4-1 - CASSQTGSMTEAFF
TRBJ2-7 TRBV30 - CAWSAPPGQRNEQYF
TRBJ2-7 TRBV5-4 few CASSQKSGGQLSYEQYF
TRBJ1-1 TRBV7-2 - CASSQGGTEAFF
TRBJ2-1 TRBV9 - CASSVGLGWEQFF
TRBJ2-3 TRBV10-3 - CAISDSGLARTDTQYF
TRBJ2-7 TRBV19 - CASSILGGNQYF
TRBJ2-7 TRBV6-6 few CASSPSTGPSYEQYF
TRBJ2-1 TRBV19 - CASSKNGRAGGGNEQFF
TRBJ1-1 TRBV2 - CASSEQAQPEAFF
TRBJ1-2 TRBV2 - CASKFQTGPYGYTF
TRBJ1-1 TRBV19 - CASRQGVIPFF
TRBJ2-1 TRBV20-1 - CKAGGPGEQFF
TRBJ2-3 TRBV15 few CATSREREIDTQYF
TRBJ1-5 TRBV28 - CASSPGGVQPQHF
TRBJ2-3 TRBV5-4 - CASSLGGGAQSADTQYF
TRBJ2-1 TRBV7-8 - CASSLEGGRSDNEQFF
TRBJ1-5 TRBV19 - CASSLRGTGAAVSRQPQHF
TRBJ2-2 TRBV28 - CASSPPSSGNTGELFF
TRBJ2-3 TRBV5-1 - CASSFLTGDTDTQYF
TRBJ2-7 TRBV29-1 - CSVAPGAYEQYF
TRBJ2-7 TRBV27 - CASSYLAGDHTYEQYF
TRBJ1-2 TRBV7-9 - CASSLLGALDGYTF
TRBJ2-7 TRBV27 - CASSPERLSYEQYF
TRBJ2-7 TRBV2 few CASGAAYEQYF
TRBJ2-1 TRBV19 - CASSMVSGIFNEQFF
TRBJ2-7 TRBV19 - CASSLAGGSEQYF